A single sample gave rise to the 15 T cell receptor beta chains below, sequenced in a study of siplizumab effects on memory and regulatory T cells. Data came from immunoSEQ multiplex PCR; TCRdb stores just in-frame clones and leaves some out. Of about 63,000 clones listed, around 78% are singletons. Specimen: memory CD4+ T cells sorted from blood. Receptors were obtained from a human donor in good health.

This sequence joins TRBV6-6 and TRBJ1-3, with unresolved D. Trimming left V 6 bases short and J 4 bases short, with 10 bases between. The CDR3 covers 13 residues. Germline CDR1 and CDR2: MNHNY and SVGAGI (reference sequence). CDR3 loop: CASRPPGGNTIYF. The CDR3 bases are TGTGCCAGCAGACCCCCGGGAGGAAACACCATATATTTT.

The chain has TRBV28 and TRBJ2-5, with 7 nucleotides matching TRBD1. V was pared by 4 bases and J by 7 bases, with 3 bases of the junction left unmatched. CDR1 and CDR2 (germline): MDHEN, SYDVKM. The CDR3 is 12 amino acids. The CDR3 coding sequence is TGTGCCAGCAGTTGGACAGGCGGGACCCAGTACTTC. Its protein product is CASSWTGGTQYF.

The chain uses TRBV6-5 and TRBJ1-6; weak D call: TRBD1 (6 bases). The germline V gene has CDR1 MNHEY and CDR2 SVGAGI. The CDR3 loop spans 14 amino acids. Between the trimmed V and J ends, which lost 3 bases and 9 bases, there was a span of 12 bases. The CDR3 sequence is CASSYNREGSPLHF. As DNA, the CDR3 is TGTGCCAGCAGTTATAACAGGGAGGGTTCACCCCTCCACTTT.

The CDR3 loop is CASSQHRGDSLLAKNIQYF. The CDR3 DNA sequence: TGCGCCAGCAGCCAGCACAGGGGGGACAGCTTACTAGCCAAAAACATTCAGTACTTC. The gene calls are TRBV4-1 and TRBJ2-4; TRBD1 matches 8 bases. Germline values: CDR1 MGHRA, CDR2 YSYEKL. The CDR3 runs to 19 residues. The junction had 13 bases not matched to a gene; V was cut back by 3 bases and J by 0 bases.

The chain links TRBV9 to TRBJ2-3, with a tentative D call TRBD1 (6 bases). Germline values: CDR1 SGDLS, CDR2 YYNGEE. This CDR3 region has 14 residues. Trimming took 2 bases from V and 5 from J, leaving 12 bases between them. The CDR3 DNA follows: TGTGCCAGCAGCGTCCGACAGGCACTAGATACGCAGTATTTT. Amino acids: CASSVRQALDTQYF.

The genes are TRBV5-4 and TRBJ1-6, with D possibly being TRBD1 (6 bases). CDR1 is SGHNT, CDR2 YYREEE, per germline (reference sequence). The V and J ends lost 4 bases and 8 bases respectively, with 10 bases between them. This CDR3 comprises 13 residues. The CDR3 region is CASSQNRDSPLHF. In DNA, the CDR3 is TGTGCCAGCAGCCAAAACAGGGATTCACCCCTCCACTTT.

CDR3 sequence: CASSRPSLDEQFF. DNA of the CDR3: TGTGCCAGTAGCAGACCGTCACTCGATGAGCAGTTCTTC. This chain connects TRBV19 to TRBJ2-1; D gene ambiguous. The CDR3 runs to 13 residues. The V gene lost 6 bases and the J gene lost 8 bases, with 14 bases spanning the gap. The germline V gene has CDR1 LNHDA and CDR2 SQIVND (reference sequence).

This clone was seen a handful of times. This sequence joins TRBV6-6 and TRBJ1-5; D is possibly TRBD1 (6 bases). The CDR3 is made up of 14 amino acids. V dropped 10 bases and J dropped 2 bases, with 15 bases sitting between them. Looked up from germline, CDR1 is MNHNY and CDR2 is SVGAGI (reference sequence). The CDR3 loop is CANSQGMGNQPQHF. The CDR3 DNA reads TGTGCCAACTCGCAGGGGATGGGCAATCAGCCCCAGCATTTT.

In this sample, this clone turned up a few times. The rearrangement uses TRBV4-1 and TRBJ2-3; 7 bases match TRBD2. Trimming at V came to 0 bases and at J to 5 bases, leaving 2 bases not matched to a gene. The CDR3 sequence is 14 residues long. Germline V gene sequence: CDR1 MGHRA, CDR2 YSYEKL. In DNA, the CDR3 is TGCGCCAGCAGCCAAGATGGGGGGGAAGATACGCAGTATTTT. Its translation is CASSQDGGEDTQYF.

The chain carries TRBV5-6 and TRBJ1-1; D may be TRBD1 (6 bases). CDR3 size: 12 residues. Deletions cut 3 bases from V and 7 bases from J, with 10 bases between. Germline values: CDR1 SGHDT, CDR2 YYEEEE. CDR3 DNA: TGTGCCAGCAGCTGGGACAATGGTGAAGCTTTCTTT. Encoded protein: CASSWDNGEAFF. The whole variable domain, filled in from reference TRBV5-6 and TRBJ1-1, reads DAGVTQSPTHLIKTRGQQVTLRCSPKSGHDTVSWYQQALGQGPQFIFQYYEEEERQRGNFPDRFSGHQFPNYSSELNVNALLLGDSALYLCASSWDNGEAFFGQGTRLTVV.

The chain has TRBV7-9 and TRBJ1-5; TRBD1 matches at 12 bases. The germline gives CDR1 SEHNR, CDR2 FQNEAQ (reference sequence). This CDR3 has 17 amino acids. V lost 3 bases and J lost 0; bases outside the gene matches: 3. The CDR3 region has the DNA TGTGCCAGCAGCTTTGGGACAGGGGGCTATAGCAATCAGCCCCAGCATTTT. Its protein is CASSFGTGGYSNQPQHF. Combining the CDR3 with reference TRBV7-9 and TRBJ1-5 gives the whole variable domain DTGVSQNPRHKITKRGQNVTFRCDPISEHNRLYWYRQTLGQGPEFLTYFQNEAQLEKSRLLSDRFSAERPKGSFSTLEIQRTEQGDSAMYLCASSFGTGGYSNQPQHFGDGTRLSIL.

On this clone itself: One junction end does not reproduce the germline sequence, and a read error may be involved. The rearrangement uses TRBV5-4 and TRBJ1-2, with D possibly being TRBD1 (6 bases). The germline CDR1 and CDR2 sequences are SGHNT and YYREEE (reference sequence). The CDR3 is 13 residues long. CDR3 sequence reads: CASTLDSLSGYTF. The CDR3 nucleotides are TGTGCCAGCACCTTGGACAGCCTTAGTGGCTACACCTTC.

This sequence joins TRBV9 and TRBJ1-1, with 8 bases matching TRBD1. J lost 6 bases, V lost 3 bases, and 4 bases had no gene match. Looked up from germline, CDR1 is SGDLS and CDR2 is YYNGEE. The CDR3 runs to 13 residues. The CDR3 coding sequence is TGTGCCAGCAGCGCCGGACAGGGCCCTGAAGCTTTCTTT. Translating it yields CASSAGQGPEAFF. Full variable domain (outside the CDR3, taken from reference TRBV9 and TRBJ1-1): DSGVTQTPKHLITATGQRVTLRCSPRSGDLSVYWYQQSLDQGLQFLIQYYNGEERAKGNILERFSAQQFPDLHSELNLSSLELGDSALYFCASSAGQGPEAFFGQGTRLTVV.

Only a few counts were recorded for this clone. The chain carries TRBV7-2 and TRBJ1-4; TRBD1 matches at 8 bases. Trimming at V came to 1 base and at J to 7 bases, leaving 2 bases not matched to a gene. This CDR3 contains 14 residues. Looked up from germline, CDR1 is SGHTA and CDR2 is FQGNSA. The CDR3 spells CASSLGTGIEKLFF. In nucleotides, the CDR3 is TGTGCCAGCAGCTTAGGGACAGGGATTGAAAAACTGTTTTTT.

The rearrangement uses TRBV5-1 and TRBJ2-1, with TRBD1 matching over 8 bases. The CDR3 has 14 residues. With V trimmed by 3 bases and J by 2 bases, 1 base remained unmatched. Germline CDR1 and CDR2: SGHRS and YFSETQ. CDR3 sequence reads: CASSSGQAYNEQFF. In DNA, the CDR3 is TGCGCCAGCAGCTCGGGACAGGCCTACAATGAGCAGTTCTTC.